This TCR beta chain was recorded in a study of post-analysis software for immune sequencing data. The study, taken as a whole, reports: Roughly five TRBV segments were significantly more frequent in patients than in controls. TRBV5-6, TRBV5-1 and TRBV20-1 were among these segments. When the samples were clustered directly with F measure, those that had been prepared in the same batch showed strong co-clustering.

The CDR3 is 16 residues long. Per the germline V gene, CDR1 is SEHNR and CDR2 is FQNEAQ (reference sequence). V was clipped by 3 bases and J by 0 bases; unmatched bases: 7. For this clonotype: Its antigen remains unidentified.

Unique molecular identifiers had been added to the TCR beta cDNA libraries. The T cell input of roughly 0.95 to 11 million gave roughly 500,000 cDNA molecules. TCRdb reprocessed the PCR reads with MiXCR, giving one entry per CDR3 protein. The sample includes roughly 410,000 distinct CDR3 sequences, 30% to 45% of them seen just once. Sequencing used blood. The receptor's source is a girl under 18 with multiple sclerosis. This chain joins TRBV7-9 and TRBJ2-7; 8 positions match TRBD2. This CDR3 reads CASSFGGSGASYEQYF. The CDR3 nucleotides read TGTGCCAGCAGCTTCGGTGGTAGCGGGGCCTCCTACGAGCAGTACTTC.